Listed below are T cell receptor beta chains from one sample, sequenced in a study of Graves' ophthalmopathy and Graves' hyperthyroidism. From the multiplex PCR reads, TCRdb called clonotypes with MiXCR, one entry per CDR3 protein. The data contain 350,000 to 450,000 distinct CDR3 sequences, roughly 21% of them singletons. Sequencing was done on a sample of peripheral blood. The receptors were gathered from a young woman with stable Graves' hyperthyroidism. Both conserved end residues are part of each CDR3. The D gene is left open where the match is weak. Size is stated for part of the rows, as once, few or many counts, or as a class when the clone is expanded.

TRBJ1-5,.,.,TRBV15,TGTGCCACCAGCAGACGAACACTGCAGTCCGTGTATAGCAATCAGCCCCAGCATTTT,CATSRRTLQSVYSNQPQHF
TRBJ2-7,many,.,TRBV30,TGTGCCTGGAGTGTAGGGCAGACCTACGAGCAGTACTTC,CAWSVGQTYEQYF
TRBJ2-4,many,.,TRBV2,TGTGCCAGCCCGGAGGGGGAAGCGAACATTAAGTACTTC,CASPEGEANIKYF
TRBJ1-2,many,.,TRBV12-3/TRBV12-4,TGTGCCAGCTCCCCGGGGATTCTACGGCTCTATGGCTACACCTTC,CASSPGILRLYGYTF
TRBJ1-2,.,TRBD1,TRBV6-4,TGTGCCAGCAGTCCGGGACAGACCTACTATGGCTACACCTTC,CASSPGQTYYGYTF
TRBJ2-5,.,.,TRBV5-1,TGCGCCAGCAGCTTGGAATTAGGGGGTGAGACCCAGTACTTC,CASSLELGGETQYF
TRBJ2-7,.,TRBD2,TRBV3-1,TGTGCCAGCAGCCAAGATTTAGCGGGAAACTACGAGCAGTACTTC,CASSQDLAGNYEQYF
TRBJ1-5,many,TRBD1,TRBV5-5,TGTGCCAGCAGCCATTTGACAGGGTCGCCCAACCAGCATTTT,CASSHLTGSPNQHF
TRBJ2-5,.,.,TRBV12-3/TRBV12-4,TGTGCCAGCAGTCCCGGGGCGGTGATATTCTTC,CASSPGAVIFF
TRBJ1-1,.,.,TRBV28,TGTGCCAGCAGCCCCCCGGGACCAACCTTTAACACTGAAGCTTTCTTT,CASSPPGPTFNTEAFF
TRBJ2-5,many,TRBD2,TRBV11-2,TGTGCCAGCAGCTTTGAAGCGGGAGGGCTCTCCAAGACCCAGTACTTC,CASSFEAGGLSKTQYF
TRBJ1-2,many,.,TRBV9,TGTGCCAGCAGCGCACAGGGTATACGAGGCTACACCTTC,CASSAQGIRGYTF
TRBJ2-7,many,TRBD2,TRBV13,TGTGCCAGCAGCTTAGACCTGGCGGGAGGATCTTACGAGCAGTACTTC,CASSLDLAGGSYEQYF
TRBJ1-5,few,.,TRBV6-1,TGTGCCAGCAGGAAAGGGGGGGCCCAGCCCCAGCATTTT,CASRKGGAQPQHF
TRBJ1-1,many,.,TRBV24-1,TGTGCCACCAGTGATTTGTACAGGTGGAACACTGAAGCTTTCTTT,CATSDLYRWNTEAFF
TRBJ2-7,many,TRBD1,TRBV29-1,TGCAGCGTCGCTGACAGGGCGATCTACGAGCAGTACTTC,CSVADRAIYEQYF
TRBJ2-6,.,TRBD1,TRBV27,TGTGCCAGCAGTTTGCTGCGGACAGGGGTTGCTGGGGCCAACGTCCTGACTTTC,CASSLLRTGVAGANVLTF
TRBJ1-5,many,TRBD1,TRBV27,TGTGCCAGCAGCCGCCGGGCAGGGGGTAATCAGCCCCAGCATTTT,CASSRRAGGNQPQHF
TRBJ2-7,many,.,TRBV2,TGTGCCAGCAGTGGCCCCAATACACGGTCGTACGAGCAGTACTTC,CASSGPNTRSYEQYF
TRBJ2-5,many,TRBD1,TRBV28,TGTGCCAGCAGTTTTAGGCTCAGGGGGCGGATAGAGACCCAGCACTTC,CASSFRLRGRIETQHF
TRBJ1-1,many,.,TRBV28,TGTGCCAGCCAGCTTGGGGGAAAAAGCACTGAAGCTTTCTTT,CASQLGGKSTEAFF
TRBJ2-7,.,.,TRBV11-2,TGTGCCAGCAGCTTACACCAGAGTTACGAGCAGTACTTC,CASSLHQSYEQYF
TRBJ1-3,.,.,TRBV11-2,TGTGCCAGCAGCTTAGATCTTCGGGGAAACACCATATATTTT,CASSLDLRGNTIYF
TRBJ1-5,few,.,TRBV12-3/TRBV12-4,TGTGCCAGCAGTTTAGCCGGACCCCGGTATCAGCCCCAGCATTTT,CASSLAGPRYQPQHF
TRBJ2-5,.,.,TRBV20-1,TGCAGTGCTAGAGGTCCGACCCAGTACTTC,CSARGPTQYF